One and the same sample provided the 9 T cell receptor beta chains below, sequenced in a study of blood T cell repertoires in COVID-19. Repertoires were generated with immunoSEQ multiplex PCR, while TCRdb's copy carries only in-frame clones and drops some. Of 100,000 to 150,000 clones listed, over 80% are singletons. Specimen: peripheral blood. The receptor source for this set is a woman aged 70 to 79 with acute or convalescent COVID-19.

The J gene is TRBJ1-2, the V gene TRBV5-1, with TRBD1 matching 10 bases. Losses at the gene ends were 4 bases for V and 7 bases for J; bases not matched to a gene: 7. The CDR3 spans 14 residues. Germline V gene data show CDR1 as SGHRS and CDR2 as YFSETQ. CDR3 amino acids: CASSPGTGDVGYTF. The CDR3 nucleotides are TGCGCCAGCAGCCCCGGGACAGGGGACGTTGGCTACACCTTC.

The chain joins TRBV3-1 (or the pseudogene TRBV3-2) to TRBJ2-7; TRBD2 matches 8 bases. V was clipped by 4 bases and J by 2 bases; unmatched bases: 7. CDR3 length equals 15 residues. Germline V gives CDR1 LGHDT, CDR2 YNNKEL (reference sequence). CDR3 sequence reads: CASSPGGGLTYEQYF. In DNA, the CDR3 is TGTGCCAGCAGCCCCGGCGGGGGGCTGACCTACGAGCAGTACTTC.

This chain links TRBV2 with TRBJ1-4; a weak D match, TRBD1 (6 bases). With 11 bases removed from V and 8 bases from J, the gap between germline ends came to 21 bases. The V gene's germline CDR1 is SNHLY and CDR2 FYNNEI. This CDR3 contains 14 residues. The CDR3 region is CAGLTNRVEEKLFF. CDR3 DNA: TGTGCCGGGCTAACTAACAGGGTCGAGGAAAAACTGTTTTTT.

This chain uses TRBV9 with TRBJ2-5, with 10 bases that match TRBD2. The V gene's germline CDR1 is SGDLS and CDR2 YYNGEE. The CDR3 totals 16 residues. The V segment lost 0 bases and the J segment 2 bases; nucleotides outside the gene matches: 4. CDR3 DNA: TGTGCCAGCAGCGTAGGAGGGACTAGCGAACAAGAGACCCAGTACTTC. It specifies CASSVGGTSEQETQYF.

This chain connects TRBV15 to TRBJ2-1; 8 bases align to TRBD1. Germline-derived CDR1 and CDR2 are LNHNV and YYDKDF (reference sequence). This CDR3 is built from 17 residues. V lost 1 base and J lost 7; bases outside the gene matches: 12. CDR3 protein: CATSRGRTGGRLNEQFF. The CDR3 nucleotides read TGTGCCACCAGCAGAGGTCGCACAGGGGGTCGTTTGAATGAGCAGTTCTTC. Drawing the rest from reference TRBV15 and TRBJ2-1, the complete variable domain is DAMVIQNPRYQVTQFGKPVTLSCSQTLNHNVMYWYQQKSSQAPKLLFHYYDKDFNNEADTPDNFQSRRPNTSFCFLDIRSPGLGDTAMYLCATSRGRTGGRLNEQFFGPGTRLTVL.

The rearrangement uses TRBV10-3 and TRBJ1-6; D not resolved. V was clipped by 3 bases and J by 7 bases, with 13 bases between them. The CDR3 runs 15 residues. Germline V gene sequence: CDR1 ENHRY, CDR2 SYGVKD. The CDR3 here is CAISDDAYGNSPLHF. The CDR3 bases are TGTGCCATCAGTGATGACGCCTACGGGAATTCACCCCTCCACTTT.

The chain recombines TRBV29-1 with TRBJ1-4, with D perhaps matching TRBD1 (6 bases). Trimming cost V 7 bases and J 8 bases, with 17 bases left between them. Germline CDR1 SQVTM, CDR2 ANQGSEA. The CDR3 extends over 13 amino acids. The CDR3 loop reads CSAQQGADEKLFF. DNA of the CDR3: TGCAGCGCCCAACAGGGAGCCGACGAAAAACTGTTTTTT.

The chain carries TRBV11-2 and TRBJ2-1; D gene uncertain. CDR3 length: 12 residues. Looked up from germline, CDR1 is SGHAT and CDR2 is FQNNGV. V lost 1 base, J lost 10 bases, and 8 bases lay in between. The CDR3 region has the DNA TGTGCCAGCAGCTTAGGAGATAGCGAGCAGTTCTTC. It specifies CASSLGDSEQFF. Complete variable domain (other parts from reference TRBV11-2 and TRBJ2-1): EAGVAQSPRYKIIEKRQSVAFWCNPISGHATLYWYQQILGQGPKLLIQFQNNGVVDDSQLPKDRFSAERLKGVDSTLKIQPAKLEDSAVYLCASSLGDSEQFFGPGTRLTVL.

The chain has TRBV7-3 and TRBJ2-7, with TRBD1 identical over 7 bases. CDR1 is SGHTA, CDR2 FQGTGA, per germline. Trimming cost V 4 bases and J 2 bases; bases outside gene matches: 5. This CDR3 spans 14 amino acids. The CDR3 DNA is TGTGCCAGCAGCTCCAGGGACAGCCCCTACGAGCAGTACTTC. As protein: CASSSRDSPYEQYF. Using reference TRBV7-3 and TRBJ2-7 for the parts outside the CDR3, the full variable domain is GAGVSQTPSNKVTEKGKYVELRCDPISGHTALYWYRQSLGQGPEFLIYFQGTGAADDSGLPNDRFFAVRPEGSVSTLKIQRTERGDSAVYLCASSSRDSPYEQYFGPGTRLTVT.